The sequence of this T cell receptor beta chain was determined in a study of regulatory T cells in long-lasting Graves disease. The germline V gene has CDR1 MDHEN and CDR2 SYDVKM. The CDR3 loop spans 16 amino acids. V trimming: 6 bases; J trimming: 0 bases; junction bases outside the gene matches: 10. According to the study, TCR beta libraries were built with iRepertoire HTBI primers and CDR3-region Arm-PCR. TCRdb reprocessed the multiplex PCR reads with MiXCR, giving one entry per CDR3 protein. The sample has about half a million distinct CDR3 sequences; approximately 12% are singletons. Time point in this sample: newly diagnosed GD, antithyroid drugs for less than 3 months. From RNA extracted from PBMCs, the TCR library was made. The data were also submitted as part of a second study, on T cells in Graves' hyperthyroidism and ophthalmopathy.

The chain employs TRBV28 and TRBJ2-7; the match to TRBD1 covers 8 bases. The sequence was collected from a woman aged 30 to 39 with Graves disease. The sample was peripheral blood mononuclear cells (PBMCs), taken at new diagnosis, from a patient treated with antithyroid drugs. The DNA for the CDR3 is TGTGCCAGCAGAAGAAACCTGGGGACAGGCTCCTACGAGCAGTACTTC. Protein sequence: CASRRNLGTGSYEQYF. Complete variable domain (other parts from reference TRBV28 and TRBJ2-7): DVKVTQSSRYLVKRTGEKVFLECVQDMDHENMFWYRQDPGLGLRLIYFSYDVKMKEKGDIPEGYSVSREKKERFSLILESASTNQTSMYLCASRRNLGTGSYEQYFGPGTRLTVT.